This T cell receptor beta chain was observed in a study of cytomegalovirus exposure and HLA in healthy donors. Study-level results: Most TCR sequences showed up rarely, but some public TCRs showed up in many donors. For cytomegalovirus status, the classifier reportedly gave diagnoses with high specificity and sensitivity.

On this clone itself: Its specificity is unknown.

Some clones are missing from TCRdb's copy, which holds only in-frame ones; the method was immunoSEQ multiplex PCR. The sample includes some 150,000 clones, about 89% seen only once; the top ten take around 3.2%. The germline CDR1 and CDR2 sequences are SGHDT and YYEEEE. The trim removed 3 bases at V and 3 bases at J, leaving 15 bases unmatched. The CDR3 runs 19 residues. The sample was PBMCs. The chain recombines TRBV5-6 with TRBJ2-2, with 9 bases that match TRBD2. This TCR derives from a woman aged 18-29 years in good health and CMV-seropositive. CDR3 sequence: CASSSLAGSGSLYTGELFF. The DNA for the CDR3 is TGTGCCAGCAGCTCGCTTGCGGGTAGCGGGAGTTTGTACACCGGGGAGCTGTTTTTT.